This record covers a single TCR beta chain. The data originate from a study of blood T cell repertoires in COVID-19. Germline CDR1 and CDR2: MNHNY and SVGAGI (reference sequence). This CDR3 contains 15 residues. Profiled with immunoSEQ multiplex PCR; TCRdb holds only in-frame clones, not every one. The sample lists fewer than 30,000 clones; under 80% were seen once. The TCR was taken from a woman between 65 and 79 years old with active or convalescent COVID-19. The chain recombines TRBV6-6 with TRBJ1-2; 8 bases match TRBD1. Sequenced material: peripheral blood. The CDR3 region has the DNA TGTGCAACAGGGGGGCCTTCGAGTTCCCTCTATGGCTACACCTTC. This sequence encodes CATGGPSSSLYGYTF.